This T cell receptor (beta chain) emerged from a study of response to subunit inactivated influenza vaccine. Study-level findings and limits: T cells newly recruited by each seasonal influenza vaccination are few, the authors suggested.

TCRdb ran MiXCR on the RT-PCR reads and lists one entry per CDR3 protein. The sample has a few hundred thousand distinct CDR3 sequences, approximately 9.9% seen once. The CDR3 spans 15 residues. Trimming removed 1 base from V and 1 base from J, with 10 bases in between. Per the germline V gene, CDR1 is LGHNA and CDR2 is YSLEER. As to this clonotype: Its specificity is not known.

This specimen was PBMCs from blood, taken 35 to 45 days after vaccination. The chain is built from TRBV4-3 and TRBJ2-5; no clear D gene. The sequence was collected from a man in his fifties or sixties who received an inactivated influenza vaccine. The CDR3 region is CASSQALGVQETQYF. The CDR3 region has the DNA TGCGCCAGCAGCCAAGCCCTCGGCGTCCAAGAGACCCAGTACTTC.